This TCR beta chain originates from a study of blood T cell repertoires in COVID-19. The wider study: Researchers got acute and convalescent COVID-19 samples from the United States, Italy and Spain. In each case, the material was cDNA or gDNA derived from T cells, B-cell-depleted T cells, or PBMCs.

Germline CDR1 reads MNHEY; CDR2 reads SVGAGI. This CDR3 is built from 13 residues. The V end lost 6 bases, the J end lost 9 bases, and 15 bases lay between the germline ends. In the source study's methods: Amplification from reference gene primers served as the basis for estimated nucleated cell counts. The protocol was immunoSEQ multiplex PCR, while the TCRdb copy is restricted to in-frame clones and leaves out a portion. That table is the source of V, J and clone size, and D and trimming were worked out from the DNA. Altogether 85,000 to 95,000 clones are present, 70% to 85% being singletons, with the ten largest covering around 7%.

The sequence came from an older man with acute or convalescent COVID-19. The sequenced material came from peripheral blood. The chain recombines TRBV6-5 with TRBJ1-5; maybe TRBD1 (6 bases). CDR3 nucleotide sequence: TGTGCCAGCAGCTCACAGGGTGTTGGGCCCCAGCATTTT. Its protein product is CASSSQGVGPQHF.